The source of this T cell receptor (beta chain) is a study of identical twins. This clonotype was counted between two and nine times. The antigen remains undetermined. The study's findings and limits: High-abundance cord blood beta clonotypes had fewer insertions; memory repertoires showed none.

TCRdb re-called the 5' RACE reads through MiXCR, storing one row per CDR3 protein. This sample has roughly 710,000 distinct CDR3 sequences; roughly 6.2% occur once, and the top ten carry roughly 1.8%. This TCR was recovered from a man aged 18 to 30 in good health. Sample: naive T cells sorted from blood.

This chain's CDR3 is CASSQSTGGEGEAFF. In DNA, the CDR3 is TGCGCCAGCAGTCAGTCAACAGGGGGCGAGGGTGAAGCTTTCTTT. The rearrangement links TRBV5-1 to TRBJ1-1, with TRBD1 identical over 9 bases. CDR3 size: 15 residues. V trimming: 5 bases; J trimming: 7 bases; junction bases outside the gene matches: 12. CDR1 and CDR2 from the germline V gene are SGHRS and YFSETQ.